This TCR beta chain was identified during a study of CD8+ T cells in alopecia areata. A FACSAria was used to sort CD4+ and CD8+ T cells. These cells came from PBMCs. The CDR3 has 13 residues. V gave up 6 bases and J gave up 3 bases, with 12 bases separating them. CDR1 is MNHEY, CDR2 SVGAGI, per germline. In its sample, this clone was seen a few times. Its antigen is as yet unknown. General study results and limits: The study found TCR sharing across patients less clear than in mice, possibly for HLA reasons. Scalp samples also contribute reads from the resident alphabeta T cells found in normal skin. Affected scalp, especially in alopecia totalis/universalis, had a higher clonality than normal scalp did.

cDNA serving as the sequencing template came from extracted, reverse transcribed RNA. The protocol was immunoSEQ multiplex PCR, while the TCRdb copy is restricted to in-frame clones and leaves out a portion. The table has roughly 100,000 clones, approximately 58% seen once; the top ten hold about 8.8%. V gene TRBV6-5 combines with J gene TRBJ2-7, with D possibly called TRBD1 or TRBD2 (5 bases each). The sample consisted of CD4+ T cells sorted from blood. The sequence was collected from a human donor in good health. The CDR3 nucleotides read TGTGCCAGCAGCAAACGGGACGGCTACGAGCAGTACTTC. It specifies CASSKRDGYEQYF.